Reported below is one T cell receptor (beta chain). Antigen unknown. The PCR made use of 60 Vbeta and 13 Jbeta primers. Libraries were prepared by immunoSEQ multiplex PCR; TCRdb keeps only in-frame clonotypes and omits some of them. Found here are about 130,000 clones, approximately 82% of them singletons; the top ten hold 1.3% to 1.5%. This entry comes from a study of cytomegalovirus exposure and HLA in healthy donors. V was shortened by 3 bases and J by 8 bases, with 8 bases between the two germline ends. The CDR3 has 12 amino acids. Germline-derived CDR1 and CDR2 are MDHEN and SYDVKM. Regarding the study as a whole: It was in a later analysis that TCR association rates were seen to vary by HLA locus, highest for DRB1 and lowest for HLA-C. Productive status was seen about 90% or about 30% of the time for most TCR beta V segments in an earlier analysis.

Sequencing input: PBMCs. The rearrangement uses TRBV28 and TRBJ2-1; no clear D gene. The source is a female donor in good health and CMV-seronegative. CDR3 sequence reads: CASSFSRYEQFF. DNA for the CDR3: TGTGCCAGCAGTTTTTCGAGGTATGAGCAGTTCTTC.